This TCR beta chain was captured by sequencing in a study of lymphopenia after photon versus proton radiotherapy. Regarding the study as a whole: Oligoclonal CD8+ Temra expansion after nadir drove photon patients' diversity drop. Only patients who died were analyzed for survival; proton advantage is unproven. Post-nadir TCR diversity decline inversely tracked overall survival among those who died. Photon-treated patients lost naive T cells and TCR diversity; proton-treated stayed stable.

Turning to this clone: The target antigen is unknown.

Method: immunoSEQ multiplex PCR; TCRdb's copy keeps in-frame clones and lacks some. Found here are about 35,000 clones, 92% of them singletons; the top ten hold around 15%. The CDR3 extends over 13 amino acids. Trimming took off 8 bases at V and 4 bases at J, with 17 bases between the two ends. The V gene's germline CDR1 is SQVTM and CDR2 ANQGSEA. The J gene is TRBJ1-1, the V gene TRBV29-1; D might be TRBD1 (6 bases). The sequence was obtained from a man aged 60 to 69 with cholangiocarcinoma. Sequences were derived from peripheral blood, sampled from a patient treated with photon-based radiotherapy. CDR3 sequence (DNA): TGCAGCCTTATTCCCACAGGGTCCACTGAAGCTTTCTTT. Encoded protein: CSLIPTGSTEAFF.